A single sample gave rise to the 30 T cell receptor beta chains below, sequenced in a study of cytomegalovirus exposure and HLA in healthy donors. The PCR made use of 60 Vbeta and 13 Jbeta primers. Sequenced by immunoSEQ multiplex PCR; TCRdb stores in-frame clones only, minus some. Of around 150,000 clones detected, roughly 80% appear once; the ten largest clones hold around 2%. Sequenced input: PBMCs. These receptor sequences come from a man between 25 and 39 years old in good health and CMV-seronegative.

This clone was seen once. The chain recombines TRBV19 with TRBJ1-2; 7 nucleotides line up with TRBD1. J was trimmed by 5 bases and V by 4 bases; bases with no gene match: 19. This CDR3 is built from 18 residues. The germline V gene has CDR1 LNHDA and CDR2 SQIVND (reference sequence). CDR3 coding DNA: TGTGCCAGTAGTACCCCCGGACGACAGGGAGCACACCTATATGGCTACACCTTC. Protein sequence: CASSTPGRQGAHLYGYTF.

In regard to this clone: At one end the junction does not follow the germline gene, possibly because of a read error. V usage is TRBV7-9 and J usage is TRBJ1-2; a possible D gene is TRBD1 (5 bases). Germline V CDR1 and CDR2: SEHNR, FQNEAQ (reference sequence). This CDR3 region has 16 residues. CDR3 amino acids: CSSSPLAGGLNYGYTF. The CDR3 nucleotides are TGTTCCAGCAGTCCCCTCGCCGGGGGACTAAACTATGGCTACACCTTC.

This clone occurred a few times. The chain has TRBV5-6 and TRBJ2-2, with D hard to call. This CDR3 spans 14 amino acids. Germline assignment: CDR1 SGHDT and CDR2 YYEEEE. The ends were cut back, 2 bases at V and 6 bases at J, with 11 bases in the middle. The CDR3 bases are TGTGCCAGCAGCTTAATTGGTTCGGCCGGGGAGCTGTTTTTT. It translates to CASSLIGSAGELFF.

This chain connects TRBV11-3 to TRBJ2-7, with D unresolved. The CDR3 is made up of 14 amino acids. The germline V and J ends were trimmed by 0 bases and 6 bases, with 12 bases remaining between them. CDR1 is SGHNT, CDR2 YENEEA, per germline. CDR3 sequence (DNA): TGTGCCAGCAGCTTAGATGGGCAACGGCGCGAGCAGTACTTC. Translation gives CASSLDGQRREQYF.

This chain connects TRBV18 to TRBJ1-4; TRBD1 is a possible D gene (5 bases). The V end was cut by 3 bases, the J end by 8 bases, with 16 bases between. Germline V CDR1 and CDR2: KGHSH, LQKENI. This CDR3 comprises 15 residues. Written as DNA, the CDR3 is TGTGCCAGCTCACCCCCCGGTAGGGGAGGCGAAAAACTGTTTTTT. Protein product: CASSPPGRGGEKLFF.

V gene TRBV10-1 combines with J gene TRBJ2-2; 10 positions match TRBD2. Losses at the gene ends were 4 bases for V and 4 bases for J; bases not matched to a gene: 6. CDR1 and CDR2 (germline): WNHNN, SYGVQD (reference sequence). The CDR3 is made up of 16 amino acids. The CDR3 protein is CASSGTSGTSTGELFF. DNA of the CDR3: TGCGCCAGCAGTGGTACTAGCGGGACTAGCACCGGGGAGCTGTTTTTT.

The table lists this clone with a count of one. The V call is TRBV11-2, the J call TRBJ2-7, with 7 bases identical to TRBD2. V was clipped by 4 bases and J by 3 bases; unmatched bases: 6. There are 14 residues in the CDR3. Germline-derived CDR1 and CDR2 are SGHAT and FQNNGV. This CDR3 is CASSWSGEGYEQYF. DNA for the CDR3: TGTGCCAGCAGCTGGAGCGGGGAGGGCTACGAGCAGTACTTC.

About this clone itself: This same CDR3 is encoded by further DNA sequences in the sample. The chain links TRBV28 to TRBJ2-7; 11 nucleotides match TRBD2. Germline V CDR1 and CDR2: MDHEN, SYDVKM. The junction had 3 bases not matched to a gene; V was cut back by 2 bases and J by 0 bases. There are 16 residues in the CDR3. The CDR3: CASSLLGTSGSYEQYF. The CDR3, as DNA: TGTGCCAGCAGTTTACTCGGGACTAGCGGCTCCTACGAGCAGTACTTC. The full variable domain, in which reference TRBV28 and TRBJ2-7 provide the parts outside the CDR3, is DVKVTQSSRYLVKRTGEKVFLECVQDMDHENMFWYRQDPGLGLRLIYFSYDVKMKEKGDIPEGYSVSREKKERFSLILESASTNQTSMYLCASSLLGTSGSYEQYFGPGTRLTVT.

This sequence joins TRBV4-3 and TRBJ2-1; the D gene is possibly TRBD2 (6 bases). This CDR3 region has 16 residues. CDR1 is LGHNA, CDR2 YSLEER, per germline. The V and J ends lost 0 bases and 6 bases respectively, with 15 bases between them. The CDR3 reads CASSQDGFGGSNEQFF. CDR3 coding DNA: TGCGCCAGCAGCCAAGATGGGTTCGGAGGGAGCAATGAGCAGTTCTTC.

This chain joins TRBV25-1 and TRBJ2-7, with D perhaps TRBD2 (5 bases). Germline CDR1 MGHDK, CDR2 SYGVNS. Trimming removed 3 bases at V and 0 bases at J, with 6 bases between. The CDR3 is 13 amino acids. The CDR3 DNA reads TGTGCCAGCAGTGAGAGGGTCTCCTACGAGCAGTACTTC. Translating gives CASSERVSYEQYF.

The CDR3: CASRIGLAGEVETQYF. The CDR3 nucleotides are TGTGCCAGCAGGATTGGACTAGCGGGAGAGGTGGAGACCCAGTACTTC. V and J are TRBV2 and TRBJ2-5, with 13 bases identical to TRBD2. CDR1 SNHLY and CDR2 FYNNEI come from the germline V gene. The CDR3 is made up of 16 amino acids. Trimming cost V 6 bases and J 5 bases; bases outside gene matches: 9.

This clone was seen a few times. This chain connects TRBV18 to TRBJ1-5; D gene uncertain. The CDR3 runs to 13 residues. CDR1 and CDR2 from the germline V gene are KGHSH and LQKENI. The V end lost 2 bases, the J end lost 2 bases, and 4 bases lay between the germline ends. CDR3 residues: CASSPAGNQPQHF. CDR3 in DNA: TGTGCCAGCTCACCAGCGGGCAATCAGCCCCAGCATTTT. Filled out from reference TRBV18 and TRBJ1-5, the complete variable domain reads NAGVMQNPRHLVRRRGQEARLRCSPMKGHSHVYWYRQLPEEGLKFMVYLQKENIIDESGMPKERFSAEFPKEGPSILRIQQVVRGDSAAYFCASSPAGNQPQHFGDGTRLSIL.

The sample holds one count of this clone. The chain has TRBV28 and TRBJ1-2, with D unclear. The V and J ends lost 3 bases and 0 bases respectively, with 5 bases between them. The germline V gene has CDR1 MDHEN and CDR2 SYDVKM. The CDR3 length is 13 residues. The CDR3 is CASSFAANYGYTF. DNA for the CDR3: TGTGCCAGCAGTTTCGCAGCTAACTATGGCTACACCTTC.

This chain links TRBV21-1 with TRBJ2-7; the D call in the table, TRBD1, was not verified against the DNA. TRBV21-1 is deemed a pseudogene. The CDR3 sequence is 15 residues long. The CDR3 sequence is CASSKYQGRWDEQYF. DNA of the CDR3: TGTGCCAGCAGCAAATATCAGGGAAGATGGGACGAGCAGTACTTC.

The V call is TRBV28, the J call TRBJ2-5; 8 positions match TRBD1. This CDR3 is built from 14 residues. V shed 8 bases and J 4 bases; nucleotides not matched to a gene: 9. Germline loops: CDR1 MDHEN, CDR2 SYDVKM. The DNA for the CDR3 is TGTGCCAGCTTCGGACAGGGTCGGGGAGAGACCCAGTACTTC. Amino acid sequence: CASFGQGRGETQYF.

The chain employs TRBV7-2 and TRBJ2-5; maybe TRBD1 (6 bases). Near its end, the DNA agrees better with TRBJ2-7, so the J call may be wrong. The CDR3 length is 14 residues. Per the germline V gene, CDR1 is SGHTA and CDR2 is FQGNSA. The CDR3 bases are TGTGCCAGCAGCTCACAGGGCTACTCCTACGAGCAGTACTTC. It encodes CASSSQGYSYEQYF.

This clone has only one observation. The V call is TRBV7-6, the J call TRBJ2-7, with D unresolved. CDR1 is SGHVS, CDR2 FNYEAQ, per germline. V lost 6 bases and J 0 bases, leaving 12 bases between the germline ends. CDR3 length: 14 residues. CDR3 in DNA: TGTGCCAGCAGTTTTCCCCCGAGCTCCTACGAGCAGTACTTC. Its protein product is CASSFPPSSYEQYF.

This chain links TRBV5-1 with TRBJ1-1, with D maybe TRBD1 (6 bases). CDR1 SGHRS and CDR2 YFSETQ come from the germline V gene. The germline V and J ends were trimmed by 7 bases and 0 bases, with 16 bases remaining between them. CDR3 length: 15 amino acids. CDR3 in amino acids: CASSRTDLMNTEAFF. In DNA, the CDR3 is TGCGCCAGCTCCCGGACAGACCTCATGAACACTGAAGCTTTCTTT.

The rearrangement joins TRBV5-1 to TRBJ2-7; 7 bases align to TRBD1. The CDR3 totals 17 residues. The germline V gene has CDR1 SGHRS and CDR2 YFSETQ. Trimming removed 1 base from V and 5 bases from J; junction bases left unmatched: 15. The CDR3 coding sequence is TGCGCCAGCAGCTTGACCCCCTGGACAGGTCCCCAGGACGAGCAGTACTTC. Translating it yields CASSLTPWTGPQDEQYF.

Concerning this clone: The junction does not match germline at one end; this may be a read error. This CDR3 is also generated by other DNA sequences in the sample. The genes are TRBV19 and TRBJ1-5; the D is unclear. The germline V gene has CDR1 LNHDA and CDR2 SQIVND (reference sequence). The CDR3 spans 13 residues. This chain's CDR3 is CASKAGYNQPQHF. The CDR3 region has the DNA TGCGCCAGTAAGGCAGGCTACAATCAGCCCCAGCATTTT.

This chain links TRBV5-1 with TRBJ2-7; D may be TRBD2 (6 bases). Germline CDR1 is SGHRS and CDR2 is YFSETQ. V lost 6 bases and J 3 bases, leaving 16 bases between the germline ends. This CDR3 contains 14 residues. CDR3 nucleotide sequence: TGCGCCAGCAATCGGGAGAGCGAGGTCTACGAGCAGTACTTC. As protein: CASNRESEVYEQYF. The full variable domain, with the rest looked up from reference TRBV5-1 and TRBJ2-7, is KAGVTQTPRYLIKTRGQQVTLSCSPISGHRSVSWYQQTPGQGLQFLFEYFSETQRNKGNFPGRFSGRQFSNSRSEMNVSTLELGDSALYLCASNRESEVYEQYFGPGTRLTVT.

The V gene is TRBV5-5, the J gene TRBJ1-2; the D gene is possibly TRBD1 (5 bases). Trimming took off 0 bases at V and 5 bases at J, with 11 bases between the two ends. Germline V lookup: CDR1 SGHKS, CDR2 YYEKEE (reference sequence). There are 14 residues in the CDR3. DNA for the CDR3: TGTGCCAGCAGCTTGGCCTCGACAGTTTATGGCTACACCTTC. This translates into CASSLASTVYGYTF.

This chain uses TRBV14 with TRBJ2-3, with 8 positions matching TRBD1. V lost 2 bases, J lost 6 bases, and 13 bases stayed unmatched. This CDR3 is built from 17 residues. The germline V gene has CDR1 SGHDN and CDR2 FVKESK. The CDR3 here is CASSQIGQGAPPDTQYF. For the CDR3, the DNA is TGTGCCAGCAGCCAAATAGGGCAGGGGGCACCCCCGGATACGCAGTATTTT.

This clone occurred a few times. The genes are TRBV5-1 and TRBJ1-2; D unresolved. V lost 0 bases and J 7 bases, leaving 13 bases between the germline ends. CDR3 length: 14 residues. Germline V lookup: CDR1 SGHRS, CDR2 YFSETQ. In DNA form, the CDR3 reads TGCGCCAGCAGCTTGGCGTCCCGAGAGGGTGGCTACACCTTC. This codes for CASSLASREGGYTF. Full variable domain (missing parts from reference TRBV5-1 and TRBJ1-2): KAGVTQTPRYLIKTRGQQVTLSCSPISGHRSVSWYQQTPGQGLQFLFEYFSETQRNKGNFPGRFSGRQFSNSRSEMNVSTLELGDSALYLCASSLASREGGYTFGSGTRLTVV.

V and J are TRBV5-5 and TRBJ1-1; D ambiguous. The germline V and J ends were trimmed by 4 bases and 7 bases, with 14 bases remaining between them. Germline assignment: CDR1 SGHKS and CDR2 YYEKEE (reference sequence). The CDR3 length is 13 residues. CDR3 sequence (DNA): TGTGCCAGCAGCCAAAACGGGAGGCTTGAAGCTTTCTTT. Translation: CASSQNGRLEAFF.

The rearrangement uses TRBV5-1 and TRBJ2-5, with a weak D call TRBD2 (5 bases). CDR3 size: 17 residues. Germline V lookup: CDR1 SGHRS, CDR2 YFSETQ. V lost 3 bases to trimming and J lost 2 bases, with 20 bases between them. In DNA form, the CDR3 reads TGCGCCAGCAGCTGGAACCTTCGGGGTAGCGCGCAAGAGACCCAGTACTTC. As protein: CASSWNLRGSAQETQYF.

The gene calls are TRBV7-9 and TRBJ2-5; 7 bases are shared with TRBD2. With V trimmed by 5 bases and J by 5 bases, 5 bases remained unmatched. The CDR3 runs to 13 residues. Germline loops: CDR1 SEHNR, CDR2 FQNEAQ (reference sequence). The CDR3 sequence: CASSVSGAETQYF. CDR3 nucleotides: TGTGCCAGCAGCGTAAGCGGGGCCGAGACCCAGTACTTC.

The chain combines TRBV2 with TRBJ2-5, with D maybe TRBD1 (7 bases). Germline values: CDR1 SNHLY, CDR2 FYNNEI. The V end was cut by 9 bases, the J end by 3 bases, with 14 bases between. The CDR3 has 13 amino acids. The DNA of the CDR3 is TGTGCCAGTCAGGGGGGAAACAAAGAGACCCAGTACTTC. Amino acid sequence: CASQGGNKETQYF. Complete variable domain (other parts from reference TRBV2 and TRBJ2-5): EPEVTQTPSHQVTQMGQEVILRCVPISNHLYFYWYRQILGQKVEFLVSFYNNEISEKSEIFDDQFSVERPDGSNFTLKIRSTKLEDSAMYFCASQGGNKETQYFGPGTRLLVL.

The CDR3 protein is CASYRLAGVDGGKNIQYF. The CDR3 DNA reads as TGTGCCAGCTATCGACTAGCGGGAGTGGATGGTGGCAAAAACATTCAGTACTTC. This rearrangement joins TRBV2 to TRBJ2-4; 12 bases map to TRBD2. Germline CDR1 and CDR2: SNHLY and FYNNEI. The ends lost 8 bases at V and 3 bases at J; junction bases unmatched: 14. This CDR3 region has 18 residues.

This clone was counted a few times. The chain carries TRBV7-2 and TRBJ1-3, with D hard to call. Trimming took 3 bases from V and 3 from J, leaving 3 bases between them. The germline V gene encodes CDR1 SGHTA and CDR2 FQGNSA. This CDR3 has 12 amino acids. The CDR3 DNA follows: TGTGCCAGCAGCTTTTATGGAAACACCATATATTTT. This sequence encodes CASSFYGNTIYF.